This entry lists 18 T cell receptor beta chains sequenced from one sample in a study of T-cell memory formation after mild COVID-19. TCRdb recomputed calls from the 5' RACE reads with MiXCR, one row per CDR3 protein. The repertoire holds over 350,000 distinct CDR3 sequences, with less than 25% as singletons. The sequenced sample consisted of PBMCs or a T cell subset sorted from them (not recorded which). The origin of the receptors is an adult woman who had mild COVID-19 (a few samples of this study predate the infection). Cell type and time point are not known.

V gene TRBV25-1 combines with J gene TRBJ2-2, with TRBD2 as a possible D gene (6 bases). The CDR3 extends over 15 amino acids. Germline values: CDR1 MGHDK, CDR2 SYGVNS. V lost 2 bases, J lost 6 bases, and 13 bases lay in between. CDR3 loop: CASSEGTLSAGELFF. The CDR3 DNA reads as TGTGCCAGCAGTGAAGGGACTTTGTCGGCCGGGGAGCTGTTTTTT.

V and J are TRBV2 and TRBJ2-7, with D unclear. Germline lookup yields CDR1 SNHLY and CDR2 FYNNEI. The CDR3 spans 15 residues. V was pared by 0 bases and J by 3 bases, with 12 bases between. The CDR3 here is CASSEAKGPYYEQYF. The CDR3 bases are TGTGCCAGCAGTGAAGCTAAGGGCCCCTACTACGAGCAGTACTTC.

This clonotype has just a few counts. The chain joins TRBV11-1 to TRBJ2-5, with D tentatively TRBD2 (6 bases). CDR1 SGHAT and CDR2 FQDESV come from the germline V gene (reference sequence). With 5 bases removed from V and 5 bases from J, the gap between germline ends came to 15 bases. This CDR3 comprises 14 residues. The CDR3 sequence: CASSPDRGGETQYF. CDR3 sequence (DNA): TGTGCCAGCAGCCCGGACCGTGGGGGGGAGACCCAGTACTTC.

J is TRBJ2-3 and V is TRBV19, with D perhaps TRBD1 (6 bases). The CDR3 runs 12 residues. The V end was cut by 11 bases, the J end by 2 bases, with 11 bases between. Per germline, CDR1 LNHDA and CDR2 SQIVND (reference sequence). Here the CDR3 DNA reads TGTGCCGTAACAGGGACCACAGATACGCAGTATTTT. Protein: CAVTGTTDTQYF. The whole variable domain, filled in from reference TRBV19 and TRBJ2-3, reads DGGITQSPKYLFRKEGQNVTLSCEQNLNHDAMYWYRQDPGQGLRLIYYSQIVNDFQKGDIAEGYSVSREKKESFPLTVTSAQKNPTAFYLCAVTGTTDTQYFGPGTRLTVL.

This clonotype was detected only a few times. The chain joins TRBV15 to TRBJ2-7; possibly TRBD1 for D (6 bases). The CDR3 is made up of 13 amino acids. V lost 0 bases and J 5 bases, leaving 8 bases between the germline ends. From germline, CDR1 is LNHNV and CDR2 YYDKDF (reference sequence). The CDR3 region is CATSRDNRDEQYF. CDR3 DNA sequence: TGTGCCACCAGCAGAGATAACAGGGACGAGCAGTACTTC.

The V gene is TRBV2, the J gene TRBJ2-1; tentative D call: TRBD2 (5 bases). There are 17 residues in the CDR3. Trimming removed 6 bases from V and 3 bases from J, with 21 bases in between. From germline, CDR1 is SNHLY and CDR2 FYNNEI. CDR3 in DNA: TGTGCCAGCAGCCCTCTAGCTCCCGGGCACCTCTACAATGAGCAGTTCTTC. Translation: CASSPLAPGHLYNEQFF.

This chain connects TRBV20-1 to TRBJ1-2; 11 bases map to TRBD1. Germline CDR1 DFQATT, CDR2 SNEGSKA (reference sequence). The V segment lost 6 bases and the J segment 8 bases; nucleotides outside the gene matches: 5. CDR3 length equals 12 residues. Here the CDR3 DNA reads TGCAGTGCAAGGGACAGGGGGGACGGCTACACCTTC. Protein product: CSARDRGDGYTF.

The V call is TRBV7-3, the J call TRBJ2-1; D is unresolved. V was pared by 2 bases and J by 7 bases, with 12 bases between. CDR1 and CDR2 (germline): SGHTA, FQGTGA. The CDR3 length is 14 residues. CDR3 bases: TGTGCCAGCAGCTTAGCTCAGGCGACGAATGAGCAGTTCTTC. It is translated as CASSLAQATNEQFF.

A few counts support this clonotype. The chain combines TRBV18 with TRBJ1-1; TRBD1 matches 8 bases. This CDR3 contains 14 residues. V trimming: 3 bases; J trimming: 6 bases; junction bases outside the gene matches: 6. Germline V CDR1 and CDR2: KGHSH, LQKENI. Written as DNA, the CDR3 is TGTGCCAGCTCACCTCGACAGGGGCCGGCTGAAGCTTTCTTT. Its translation: CASSPRQGPAEAFF.

The CDR3 sequence: CASSRPGLNQPQHF. The CDR3 DNA reads TGTGCCAGCAGTCGTCCGGGTCTCAATCAGCCCCAGCATTTT. V gene TRBV2 combines with J gene TRBJ1-5, with unresolved D. The CDR3 runs to 14 residues. Trimming removed 5 bases at V and 3 bases at J, with 11 bases between. Germline V gene sequence: CDR1 SNHLY, CDR2 FYNNEI.

This clonotype turned up a few times. The chain combines TRBV27 with TRBJ2-1; possibly TRBD2 for D (6 bases). Germline V CDR1 and CDR2: MNHEY, SMNVEV (reference sequence). The germline V and J ends were trimmed by 7 bases and 7 bases, with 17 bases remaining between them. This CDR3 is 14 amino acids long. For the CDR3, the DNA is TGTGCCAGCACTCCGGGACTCCCGGGGAATGAGCAGTTCTTC. It codes for CASTPGLPGNEQFF.

This chain links TRBV4-1 with TRBJ2-2, with TRBD1 matching 8 bases. Germline V lookup: CDR1 MGHRA, CDR2 YSYEKL. The CDR3 loop spans 14 amino acids. The ends lost 1 base at V and 8 bases at J; junction bases unmatched: 3. CDR3 amino acids: CASSQGTGRGELFF. The DNA of the CDR3 is TGCGCCAGCAGCCAAGGGACAGGGAGGGGGGAGCTGTTTTTT.

This chain joins TRBV20-1 and TRBJ2-7; 8 bases are a match to TRBD2. J lost 2 bases, V lost 2 bases, and 8 bases had no gene match. Germline CDR1 reads DFQATT; CDR2 reads SNEGSKA (reference sequence). This CDR3 region has 15 residues. CDR3 residues: CSARMPGGLPYEQYF. CDR3 DNA sequence: TGCAGTGCTAGAATGCCGGGAGGGCTCCCCTACGAGCAGTACTTC.

A few counts support this clonotype. The V and J genes are TRBV5-1 and TRBJ1-5, with a possible D match to TRBD1 (6 bases). The V gene's germline CDR1 is SGHRS and CDR2 YFSETQ. The CDR3 consists of 13 residues. The V end lost 4 bases, the J end lost 5 bases, and 10 bases lay between the germline ends. The CDR3 spells CASSAQGDQPQHF. In DNA, the CDR3 is TGCGCCAGCAGCGCACAGGGTGATCAGCCCCAGCATTTT.

In its sample, this clonotype was seen a few times. This chain uses TRBV5-6 with TRBJ2-1; 8 bases map to TRBD2. After removal of 3 bases from V and 8 bases from J, the junction contained 7 bases not matched to a gene. This CDR3 contains 14 residues. Germline CDR1 reads SGHDT; CDR2 reads YYEEEE. The CDR3 DNA follows: TGTGCCAGCAGCTCCGGACTAGCATTGTATGAGCAGTTCTTC. Translating it yields CASSSGLALYEQFF.

This sequence joins TRBV24-1 and TRBJ2-7; no reliable D call. The germline gives CDR1 KGHDR, CDR2 SFDVKD. This CDR3 contains 11 residues. The germline V and J ends were trimmed by 0 bases and 7 bases, with 3 bases remaining between them. The CDR3 DNA reads as TGTGCCACCAGTGATTTGGGGGAGCAGTACTTC. Its protein product is CATSDLGEQYF.

V and J are TRBV10-3 and TRBJ2-7, with 8 bases that match TRBD1. J lost 1 base, V lost 2 bases, and 4 bases had no gene match. Germline V gene lookup returns CDR1 ENHRY and CDR2 SYGVKD. The CDR3 extends over 15 amino acids. CDR3 region: CAISEVDRGSYEQYF. The CDR3 DNA reads as TGTGCCATCAGTGAGGTCGACAGGGGATCCTACGAGCAGTACTTC.

The chain links TRBV27 to TRBJ1-6; weak D call: TRBD1 (6 bases). Deletions cut 7 bases from V and 1 base from J, with 11 bases between. Germline lookup yields CDR1 MNHEY and CDR2 SMNVEV (reference sequence). The CDR3 contains 15 residues. CDR3 DNA: TGTGCCAGCACTCCAGGGGTGTCCTATAATTCACCCCTCCACTTT. Translated, it gives CASTPGVSYNSPLHF.